A single sample gave rise to the 14 T cell receptor beta chains below, sequenced in a study of blood T cell repertoires in COVID-19. Here immunoSEQ multiplex PCR was the method, and the copy in TCRdb shows in-frame clones only, minus some. The data show approximately 320,000 clones, more than 90% seen once. Sequencing was done on a sample of PBMCs or T cells enriched from blood (not recorded which). These receptors originate from a man aged 55 to 70 who had recovered from COVID-19.

This clone was seen only once. CDR3 nucleotide sequence: TGTGCCAGCAGCTCGGGACGCAGGGGGTCCAATGAGCAGTTCTTC. As protein: CASSSGRRGSNEQFF. This chain uses TRBV7-3 with TRBJ2-1, with TRBD1 matching over 7 bases. This CDR3 comprises 15 residues. CDR1 and CDR2 from the germline V gene are SGHTA and FQGTGA. V trimming: 4 bases; J trimming: 6 bases; junction bases outside the gene matches: 9.

The CDR3 DNA sequence: TGTGCCAGCAGACCGGCGGGAATCGTAGCCCAGCCCCAGCATTTT. This gives the protein CASRPAGIVAQPQHF. This chain connects TRBV6-5 to TRBJ1-5; D is undetermined. Germline CDR1 reads MNHEY; CDR2 reads SVGAGI. Trimming cost V 6 bases and J 7 bases, with 19 bases left between them. The CDR3 has 15 amino acids.

The chain combines TRBV7-9 with TRBJ1-2, with TRBD1 as a possible D gene (6 bases). This CDR3 region has 12 residues. V was cut by 8 bases and J by 8 bases, with 15 bases left in between. Per germline, CDR1 SEHNR and CDR2 FQNEAQ (reference sequence). The CDR3 loop reads CASGRQDDGYTF. The CDR3 region has the DNA TGTGCCAGCGGACGACAGGATGACGGCTACACCTTC.

This chain joins TRBV29-1 and TRBJ2-1; 7 bases fit TRBD1. CDR1 SQVTM and CDR2 ANQGSEA come from the germline V gene. The CDR3 is made up of 13 amino acids. V was pared by 6 bases and J by 4 bases, with 6 bases of the junction left unmatched. The CDR3 region is CSVAGTVYNEQFF. The DNA for the CDR3 is TGCAGCGTCGCCGGGACAGTGTACAATGAGCAGTTCTTC.

This clone has a count of ten or more. J is TRBJ2-3 and V is TRBV5-4; a possible D gene is TRBD2 (5 bases). The CDR3 sequence is 13 residues long. Deletions cut 4 bases from V and 4 bases from J, with 10 bases between. Germline V gene data show CDR1 as SGHNT and CDR2 as YYREEE (reference sequence). CDR3 DNA sequence: TGTGCCAGCAGCGACCGGGGAGCAGATACGCAGTATTTT. Its protein product is CASSDRGADTQYF.

The V call is TRBV19, the J call TRBJ2-1; D remains ambiguous. Per the germline V gene, CDR1 is LNHDA and CDR2 is SQIVND (reference sequence). Trimming removed 4 bases from V and 7 bases from J, with 8 bases in between. There are 12 residues in the CDR3. The CDR3 spells CASSKRLNEQFF. The CDR3 bases are TGTGCCAGTAGTAAACGACTGAATGAGCAGTTCTTC.

V and J are TRBV4-1 and TRBJ2-5; perhaps TRBD1 as D (6 bases). The CDR3 spans 15 residues. CDR1 is MGHRA and CDR2 is YSYEKL in the germline V gene. V lost 0 bases, J lost 0 bases, and 8 bases lay in between. CDR3 sequence reads: CASSQDGTNQETQYF. For the CDR3, the DNA is TGCGCCAGCAGCCAAGATGGGACAAACCAAGAGACCCAGTACTTC.

V is TRBV18 and J is TRBJ1-6; D perhaps matches TRBD1 (6 bases). V lost 6 bases, J lost 8 bases, and 20 bases lay in between. Looked up from germline, CDR1 is KGHSH and CDR2 is LQKENI. The length of the CDR3 is 16 residues. This chain's CDR3 is CASSYYLTGRDSPLHF. CDR3 coding DNA: TGTGCCAGCTCCTATTACTTGACAGGCCGGGATTCACCCCTCCACTTT.

This chain uses TRBV11-3 with TRBJ2-1; TRBD2 matches at 14 bases. The length of the CDR3 is 15 residues. V lost 6 bases, J lost 9 bases, and 7 bases stayed unmatched. The germline CDR1 and CDR2 sequences are SGHNT and YENEEA. The CDR3 sequence: CASRPGTSGSGEQFF. DNA for the CDR3: TGTGCCAGCAGACCCGGGACTAGCGGGAGTGGTGAGCAGTTCTTC.

The gene calls are TRBV3-1 (or the pseudogene TRBV3-2) and TRBJ2-3, with TRBD2 matching over 7 bases. The V gene's germline CDR1 is LGHDT and CDR2 YNNKEL (reference sequence). This CDR3 has 16 amino acids. V was clipped by 1 base and J by 0 bases; unmatched bases: 4. This CDR3 reads CASSQGAGTSTDTQYF. In DNA, the CDR3 is TGTGCCAGCAGCCAAGGAGCGGGGACTAGCACAGATACGCAGTATTTT.

The chain carries TRBV5-1 and TRBJ1-5, with TRBD1 identical over 7 bases. Germline assignment: CDR1 SGHRS and CDR2 YFSETQ. This CDR3 has 15 amino acids. V trimming: 4 bases; J trimming: 4 bases; junction bases outside the gene matches: 8. The CDR3 sequence is CASSKGTAPNQPQHF. In DNA, the CDR3 is TGCGCCAGCAGCAAAGGGACAGCCCCAAATCAGCCCCAGCATTTT.

V gene TRBV6-5 combines with J gene TRBJ1-4, with D possibly matching TRBD1 (5 bases). Deletions cut 6 bases from V and 0 bases from J, with 11 bases between. The CDR3 length is 15 residues. The germline V gene has CDR1 MNHEY and CDR2 SVGAGI. CDR3 protein: CASRERGTTNEKLFF. CDR3 bases: TGTGCCAGCAGGGAGCGGGGGACAACTAATGAAAAACTGTTTTTT.

This clone has more than one count but fewer than ten. V gene TRBV10-3 combines with J gene TRBJ1-5, with TRBD1 matching 7 bases. From germline, CDR1 is ENHRY and CDR2 SYGVKD. V shed 8 bases, J shed 4 bases, and the junction held 8 bases outside the gene matches. The CDR3 runs to 14 residues. The CDR3 loop reads CAISTGFPNQPQHF. As DNA, the CDR3 is TGTGCCATCTCGACAGGGTTCCCTAATCAGCCCCAGCATTTT.

The genes are TRBV5-4 and TRBJ1-6; TRBD1 matches at 8 bases. Germline V gene sequence: CDR1 SGHNT, CDR2 YYREEE (reference sequence). The CDR3 extends over 15 amino acids. J lost 2 bases, V lost 4 bases, and 2 bases had no gene match. This CDR3 is CASSKDRAYNSPLHF. In nucleotides, the CDR3 is TGTGCCAGCAGCAAGGACAGGGCCTATAATTCACCCCTCCACTTT.